This paragraph covers one TCR beta chain sequence. Its antigen is unknown. The junction departs from germline at one end; a sequencing error may be responsible. This sample was taken from a study of T cells in Graves' hyperthyroidism and ophthalmopathy (dated by TCRdb to 2018 to 2020). With respect to the entire study: Peripheral blood was collected at initial diagnosis, before any treatment. A discovery cohort of around 98 patients, 43 with Graves' ophthalmopathy and more than 55 with stable Graves' hyperthyroidism, was used to find distinguishing TCR V-J signatures. After blood sampling, hyperthyroidism patients were treated with methimazole at a starting dose of 30 mg daily, and ophthalmopathy patients were treated with high-dose intravenous methylprednisolone. Thyroid tissue and blood T-cell repertoires from six Graves' hyperthyroidism patients were also compared in the study. The 100 or so discovery patients were randomly divided into training and test sets at a 7:3 ratio. The paper reports TCR Vbeta CDR3 sequencing of about 140 peripheral blood samples: under 45 ophthalmopathy, approximately 74 hyperthyroidism and approximately 17 progressor patients. An independent validation cohort of around 19 hyperthyroidism patients and 17 patients who later progressed to ophthalmopathy tested prospective prediction of ophthalmopathy. On the study overall, not on this receptor specifically: Ophthalmopathy was separated from stable hyperthyroidism by a 13 V-J signature model, with approximately 90% sensitivity and 81% to 82% specificity obtained in cross-validation and 80%/75% obtained in testing. Most expanded thyroid clonotypes (frequency above 0.001) were also detected in blood, suggesting blood repertoires may reflect thyroid immune responses. During validation, the model predicted progression to ophthalmopathy a median of about 6.5 months ahead of onset, with around 70% sensitivity and 72% to 85% specificity. Sample size was not statistically predetermined, and investigators were not blinded to group allocation.

Stable Graves' hyperthyroidism was defined as no progression to ophthalmopathy during 18 months of follow-up. Hyperthyroidism patients were aged 18 to 65 years and newly diagnosed, with disease duration of less than 2 months. The study excluded patients with uncontrolled infections, other autoimmune diseases, pregnancy or lactation. Diagnoses relied on clinical symptoms, serum thyroxine and TRAb, thyroid ultrasound and orbital computed tomography. PBMCs were separated from approximately 9.9 ml of fresh peripheral blood using Ficoll-Paque density gradient centrifugation. Trizol reagent was used to extract total RNA, and RNA quality was then checked on an Agilent 2100 Bioanalyzer. For CDR1 and CDR2, the germline V gene lists SGHNT and YENEEA. The CDR3, cysteine through phenylalanine, is 11 amino acids long. The CDR3 DNA has 33 bases and is translated from base 1. Amplification of TCR beta CDR3 regions was carried out from RNA transcripts. The TCR CDR3 was subjected to a first round of RT-PCR using the HTBI primer set and the Qiagen OneStep RT-PCR kit. Libraries were constructed in a second round of multiplex PCR, after which size selection and purification were carried out. Libraries were sequenced paired-end with 100 bp reads on an Illumina HiSeq2000. The authors' analysis ran thus. SOAPnuke was used to process the raw data, with reads discarded if the reads contained adapters or uncalled bases, had a mean Phred below 15, or lacked an exact constant-primer or identifier match. COPE v1.2.5 was used to merge the high-quality paired reads, and each unique nucleotide sequence was defined as a clonotype. MiTCR v1.1 was used to align clonotypes to the IMGT TRBV, TRBD and TRBJ reference segments. Only V-J combinations with frequency above 0.0001, covering 99% to 99.2% of repertoires, were analysed. The TCS score was defined as F50 (clonal expansion) divided by E x V (chaos), with BLOSUM62-based TCRdist calculated between CDR3 peptides within each V-J. Welch's t-statistics and random forest reduced around 550 V-J features to 13, which were used in a naive Bayes classifier (R e1071). Thyroid-blood repertoire similarity was quantified with the Morisita-Horn index. Starting from the raw public reads, TCRdb applied fastp trimming at Q25, assembled clones with MiXCR and retained in-frame beta chains. Each entry is one CDR3 protein sequence, shown with its most common DNA and genes. These V and J calls are TCRdb output, not the study's own analysis. A total of 700,000 to 950,000 distinct CDR3 sequences appear in this sample, under 45% of them only once. Around 31% of the sample rests with the top ten.

The sequence was obtained from a woman in her thirties or forties with Graves' hyperthyroidism. This sequence uses TRBV11-3 and TRBJ2-7; the D gene is possibly TRBD1 or TRBD2, each agreeing over 6 bases. Specimen: blood. The CDR3 region: CASSLEGGRFF. The nucleotide sequence is TGTGCCAGCAGCTTAGAGGGGGGCAGGTTCTTC.